The next 22 T cell receptor beta chains were all read from a single sample in a study of technical replicates of blood from a handful of donors. The method was immunoSEQ multiplex PCR; TCRdb's version includes in-frame clones alone and lacks a portion of them. The table lists about 74,000 clones, roughly 94% of them singletons. Sequencing was performed on T cells isolated from PBMCs. The receptors were sampled from a human donor in good health.

CDR3 sequence: CASSQAGQEEDTQYF. CDR3 nucleotides: TGTGCCAGCAGTCAAGCGGGACAGGAGGAAGATACGCAGTATTTT. This sequence joins TRBV27 and TRBJ2-3; a weak D match, TRBD1 (8 bases). The V gene's germline CDR1 is MNHEY and CDR2 SMNVEV (reference sequence). The CDR3 covers 15 residues. V gave up 5 bases and J gave up 5 bases, with 17 bases separating them.

The chain links TRBV5-1 to TRBJ2-7; TRBD2 might be the D (6 bases). The ends were cut back, 0 bases at V and 4 bases at J, with 11 bases in the middle. CDR3 length equals 14 residues. From germline, CDR1 is SGHRS and CDR2 YFSETQ. The CDR3 nucleotides are TGCGCCAGCAGCTTGGCCGGGAGTGAATACGAGCAGTACTTC. Translating gives CASSLAGSEYEQYF.

The sample holds one count of this clone. The chain joins TRBV10-1 to TRBJ2-2; 7 bases agree with TRBD2. The CDR3 totals 14 residues. The germline V gene encodes CDR1 WNHNN and CDR2 SYGVQD (reference sequence). V dropped 0 bases and J dropped 13; count of bases not matched to a gene: 8. The CDR3 nucleotides are TGCGCCAGCAGTGAGTCGACTAGCTCTTACCCGCTGTTTTTT. Its translation: CASSESTSSYPLFF.

Turning to this clone: Other DNA sequences in this sample translate to the same CDR3. The chain has TRBV28 and TRBJ2-7; 12 bases align to TRBD1. Germline V gene sequence: CDR1 MDHEN, CDR2 SYDVKM. V shed 5 bases and J 6 bases; nucleotides not matched to a gene: 5. CDR3 size: 14 residues. The CDR3 DNA reads as TGTGCCAGCAGTCCGGGACAGGGGGCGCGCGAGCAGTACTTC. Its translation is CASSPGQGAREQYF.

V gene TRBV5-1 combines with J gene TRBJ2-6; D is undetermined. V was pared by 5 bases and J by 2 bases, with 8 bases between. The CDR3 has 14 amino acids. The germline V gene has CDR1 SGHRS and CDR2 YFSETQ. This CDR3 is CASRPSAGANVLTF. CDR3 nucleotide sequence: TGCGCCAGCAGGCCGAGCGCTGGGGCCAACGTCCTGACTTTC. The full variable domain, completed using reference TRBV5-1 and TRBJ2-6, is KAGVTQTPRYLIKTRGQQVTLSCSPISGHRSVSWYQQTPGQGLQFLFEYFSETQRNKGNFPGRFSGRQFSNSRSEMNVSTLELGDSALYLCASRPSAGANVLTFGAGSRLTVL.

V usage is TRBV11-2 and J usage is TRBJ1-4; 7 bases match TRBD1. J lost 8 bases, V lost 5 bases, and 11 bases had no gene match. The CDR3 runs to 15 residues. The germline CDR1 and CDR2 sequences are SGHAT and FQNNGV. CDR3 in amino acids: CASSLWWAGGEKLFF. The CDR3 DNA follows: TGTGCCAGCAGCCTGTGGTGGGCAGGGGGAGAAAAACTGTTTTTT.

The chain has TRBV6-4 and TRBJ2-7; 8 positions match TRBD1. V shed 3 bases and J 2 bases; nucleotides not matched to a gene: 3. The CDR3 has 14 amino acids. Germline values: CDR1 MRHNA, CDR2 SNTAGT. The CDR3 sequence: CASSEGRGPYEQYF. As DNA, the CDR3 is TGTGCCAGCAGTGAGGGCAGGGGGCCCTACGAGCAGTACTTC.

The V gene is TRBV5-1, the J gene TRBJ1-2; D remains ambiguous. Between the trimmed V and J ends, which lost 4 bases and 0 bases, there was a span of 7 bases. The CDR3 consists of 13 residues. Germline V gene lookup returns CDR1 SGHRS and CDR2 YFSETQ. CDR3 region: CASSASPNYGYTF. CDR3 DNA sequence: TGCGCCAGCAGCGCGTCTCCTAACTATGGCTACACCTTC.

The rearrangement joins TRBV19 to TRBJ2-7; perhaps TRBD1 as D (5 bases). CDR1 is LNHDA, CDR2 SQIVND, per germline (reference sequence). Trimming took off 5 bases at V and 0 bases at J, with 14 bases between the two ends. The CDR3 has 15 amino acids. The CDR3: CASSPAVTASYEQYF. CDR3 DNA: TGTGCCAGTAGTCCTGCCGTGACAGCCTCCTACGAGCAGTACTTC. Complete variable domain (other parts from reference TRBV19 and TRBJ2-7): DGGITQSPKYLFRKEGQNVTLSCEQNLNHDAMYWYRQDPGQGLRLIYYSQIVNDFQKGDIAEGYSVSREKKESFPLTVTSAQKNPTAFYLCASSPAVTASYEQYFGPGTRLTVT.

The chain joins TRBV16 to TRBJ2-1; 7 bases fit TRBD2. CDR1 is KGHSY and CDR2 is FQNENV in the germline V gene. With V trimmed by 0 bases and J by 0 bases, 2 bases remained unmatched. The CDR3 has 16 residues. In nucleotides, the CDR3 is TGTGCCAGCAGCCAATCGGGCGGGAGCTCCTACAATGAGCAGTTCTTC. Translation gives CASSQSGGSSYNEQFF.

The rearrangement links TRBV5-1 to TRBJ2-5; unclear D gene. This CDR3 region has 9 residues. Between the trimmed V and J ends, which lost 9 bases and 3 bases, there was a span of 3 bases. The V gene's germline CDR1 is SGHRS and CDR2 YFSETQ. The CDR3 DNA reads TGCGCCAACAAAGAGACCCAGTACTTC. This encodes CANKETQYF.

The chain has TRBV11-2 and TRBJ2-1, with a weak D call TRBD1 (5 bases). The CDR3 has 14 residues. Germline assignment: CDR1 SGHAT and CDR2 FQNNGV. Trimming left V 3 bases short and J 6 bases short, with 12 bases between. The CDR3 sequence: CASSFNAGSNEQFF. CDR3 in DNA: TGTGCCAGCAGCTTCAATGCAGGGTCCAATGAGCAGTTCTTC.

The rearrangement links TRBV6-6 to TRBJ1-1, with 7 positions matching TRBD1. The CDR3 covers 15 residues. V dropped 3 bases and J dropped 1; count of bases not matched to a gene: 5. The germline gives CDR1 MNHNY, CDR2 SVGAGI (reference sequence). The CDR3 spells CASSYRDRTNTEAFF. CDR3 DNA sequence: TGTGCCAGCAGTTATAGGGACAGAACGAACACTGAAGCTTTCTTT.

The CDR3 sequence: CASSSLSGLQGNEQYF. The CDR3, as DNA: TGCGCCAGCAGCTCTTTATCCGGATTACAGGGAAACGAGCAGTACTTC. This chain uses TRBV5-1 with TRBJ2-7; D perhaps matches TRBD1 (6 bases). Per germline, CDR1 SGHRS and CDR2 YFSETQ. This CDR3 has 16 residues. With 3 bases removed from V and 5 bases from J, the gap between germline ends came to 21 bases. Combining the CDR3 with reference TRBV5-1 and TRBJ2-7 gives the whole variable domain KAGVTQTPRYLIKTRGQQVTLSCSPISGHRSVSWYQQTPGQGLQFLFEYFSETQRNKGNFPGRFSGRQFSNSRSEMNVSTLELGDSALYLCASSSLSGLQGNEQYFGPGTRLTVT.

V usage is TRBV10-3 and J usage is TRBJ2-7; 9 bases match TRBD1. The CDR3 is made up of 16 amino acids. Unmatched junction bases numbered 10, after V lost 3 bases and J lost 4 bases. Germline V gene lookup returns CDR1 ENHRY and CDR2 SYGVKD. CDR3: CAISDSLDRGVYEQYF. The CDR3 coding sequence is TGTGCCATCAGTGACTCTTTAGACAGGGGGGTTTACGAGCAGTACTTC.

This clone was seen just once. The V and J genes are TRBV11-2 and TRBJ2-1; 8 bases line up with TRBD1. CDR3 length: 15 residues. J lost 0 bases, V lost 5 bases, and 3 bases had no gene match. The V gene's germline CDR1 is SGHAT and CDR2 FQNNGV. The CDR3 nucleotides are TGTGCCAGCAGCCGGGACAGGTTCTCCTACAATGAGCAGTTCTTC. It codes for CASSRDRFSYNEQFF.

The table lists this clone with a count of one. V is TRBV29-1 and J is TRBJ2-7, with 14 bases fitting TRBD2. This CDR3 is 15 amino acids long. CDR1 is SQVTM and CDR2 is ANQGSEA in the germline V gene. The junction had 7 bases not matched to a gene; V was cut back by 4 bases and J by 5 bases. CDR3 sequence reads: CSVGLAGGLGDEQYF. CDR3 in DNA: TGCAGCGTTGGACTAGCGGGAGGGTTAGGAGACGAGCAGTACTTC.

This clone was detected only once. The chain employs TRBV7-9 and TRBJ2-7; D is unclear. The CDR3 has 13 amino acids. Germline V gene lookup returns CDR1 SEHNR and CDR2 FQNEAQ (reference sequence). Trimming pared 5 bases from V and 1 base from J, leaving 9 bases between. CDR3 sequence: CASSPSESYEQYF. The CDR3 DNA reads as TGTGCCAGCAGCCCGTCGGAGTCCTACGAGCAGTACTTC.

This clone was detected only once. The chain uses TRBV28 and TRBJ1-4; 8 positions agree with TRBD1. V lost 5 bases to trimming and J lost 4 bases; unmatched junction nucleotides: 6. This CDR3 contains 15 residues. Germline CDR1 MDHEN, CDR2 SYDVKM. The CDR3 spells CASSRGQAFNEKLFF. CDR3 coding DNA: TGTGCCAGCAGTAGGGGACAGGCCTTTAATGAAAAACTGTTTTTT.

This rearrangement joins TRBV30 to TRBJ2-7; 7 nucleotides align to TRBD1. Germline assignment: CDR1 GTSNPN and CDR2 SVGIG (reference sequence). Trimming at V came to 5 bases and at J to 3 bases, leaving 16 bases not matched to a gene. This CDR3 is built from 16 residues. The CDR3 DNA sequence: TGTGCCTGGTCCCGCTTTAAAGGGGGACAGAGCTACGAGCAGTACTTC. It codes for CAWSRFKGGQSYEQYF.

The chain couples TRBV7-9 to TRBJ2-7; the match to TRBD2 covers 7 bases. The CDR3 sequence is 15 residues long. J was trimmed by 4 bases and V by 5 bases; bases with no gene match: 11. Germline V lookup: CDR1 SEHNR, CDR2 FQNEAQ (reference sequence). Here the CDR3 DNA reads TGTGCCAGCAGCCCAGAATGGGCGGGAGTTTACGAGCAGTACTTC. Protein sequence: CASSPEWAGVYEQYF. The entire variable domain, with the rest obtained from reference TRBV7-9 and TRBJ2-7, is as follows: DTGVSQNPRHKITKRGQNVTFRCDPISEHNRLYWYRQTLGQGPEFLTYFQNEAQLEKSRLLSDRFSAERPKGSFSTLEIQRTEQGDSAMYLCASSPEWAGVYEQYFGPGTRLTVT.

This clone was seen a single time. The chain uses TRBV29-1 and TRBJ1-1; 8 nucleotides align to TRBD1. The CDR3 has 13 amino acids. Trimming took 3 bases from V and 2 from J; bases not matched to a gene: 2. The germline V gene has CDR1 SQVTM and CDR2 ANQGSEA. The CDR3: CSVDGTGNTEAFF. For the CDR3, the DNA is TGCAGCGTTGACGGGACAGGAAACACTGAAGCTTTCTTT.